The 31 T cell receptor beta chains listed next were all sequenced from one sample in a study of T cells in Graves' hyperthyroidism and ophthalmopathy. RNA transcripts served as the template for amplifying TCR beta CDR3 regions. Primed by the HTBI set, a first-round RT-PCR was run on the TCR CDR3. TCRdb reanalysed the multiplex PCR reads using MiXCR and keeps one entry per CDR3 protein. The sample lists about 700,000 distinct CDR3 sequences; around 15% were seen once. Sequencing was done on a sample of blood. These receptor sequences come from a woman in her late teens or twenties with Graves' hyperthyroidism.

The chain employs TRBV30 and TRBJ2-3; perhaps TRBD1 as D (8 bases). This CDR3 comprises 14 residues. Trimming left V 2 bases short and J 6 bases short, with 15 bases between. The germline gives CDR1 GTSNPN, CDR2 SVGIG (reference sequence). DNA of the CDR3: TGTGCCTGGAGTCCCGGACAGGGAGGGGATACGCAGTATTTT. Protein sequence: CAWSPGQGGDTQYF.

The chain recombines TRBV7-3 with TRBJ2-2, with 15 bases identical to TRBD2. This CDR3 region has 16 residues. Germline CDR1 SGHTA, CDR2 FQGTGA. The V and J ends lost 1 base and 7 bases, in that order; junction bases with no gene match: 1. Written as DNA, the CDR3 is TGTGCCAGCAGCTTAATGGGACTAGCGGGAGGCGGGGAGCTGTTTTTT. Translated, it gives CASSLMGLAGGGELFF.

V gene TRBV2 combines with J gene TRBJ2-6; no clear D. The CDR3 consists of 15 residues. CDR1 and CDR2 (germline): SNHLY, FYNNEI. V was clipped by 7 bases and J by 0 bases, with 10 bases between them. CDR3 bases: TGTGCCAGCAAAGGGCAGAGCTCTGGGGCCAACGTCCTGACTTTC. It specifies CASKGQSSGANVLTF.

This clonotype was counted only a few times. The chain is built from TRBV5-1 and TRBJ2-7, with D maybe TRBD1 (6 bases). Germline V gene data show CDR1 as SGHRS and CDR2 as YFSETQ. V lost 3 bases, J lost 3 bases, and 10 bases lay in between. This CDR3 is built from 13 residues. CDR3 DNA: TGCGCCAGCAGCTGGGACAATTACTACGAGCAGTACTTC. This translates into CASSWDNYYEQYF.

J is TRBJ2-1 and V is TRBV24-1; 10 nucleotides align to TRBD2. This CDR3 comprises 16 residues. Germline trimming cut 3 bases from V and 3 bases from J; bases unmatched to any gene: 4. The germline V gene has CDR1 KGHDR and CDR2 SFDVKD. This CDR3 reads CATSDRTSGIYNEQFF. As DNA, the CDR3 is TGTGCCACCAGTGATAGGACTAGCGGAATCTACAATGAGCAGTTCTTC.

The CDR3 sequence is CASQPGVRGYTF. The CDR3 nucleotides read TGTGCCAGCCAACCTGGAGTCCGGGGCTACACCTTC. The chain has TRBV14 and TRBJ1-2; D is undetermined. With 8 bases removed from V and 8 bases from J, the gap between germline ends came to 15 bases. The CDR3 consists of 12 residues. The germline gives CDR1 SGHDN, CDR2 FVKESK.

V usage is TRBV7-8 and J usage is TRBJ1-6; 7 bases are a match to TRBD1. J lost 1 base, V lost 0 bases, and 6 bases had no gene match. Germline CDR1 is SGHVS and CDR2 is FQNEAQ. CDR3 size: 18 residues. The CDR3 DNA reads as TGTGCCAGCAGCTTAGCACGGACAGGAACTTCCTATAATTCACCCCTCCACTTT. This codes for CASSLARTGTSYNSPLHF.

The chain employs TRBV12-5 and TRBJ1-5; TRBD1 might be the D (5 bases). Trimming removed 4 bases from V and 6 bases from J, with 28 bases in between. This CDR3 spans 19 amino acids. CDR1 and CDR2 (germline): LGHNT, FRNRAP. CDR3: CASGSPLKTTDNPSQPQHF. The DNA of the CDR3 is TGTGCTAGTGGTTCCCCCCTCAAGACGACAGACAATCCCAGTCAGCCCCAGCATTTT.

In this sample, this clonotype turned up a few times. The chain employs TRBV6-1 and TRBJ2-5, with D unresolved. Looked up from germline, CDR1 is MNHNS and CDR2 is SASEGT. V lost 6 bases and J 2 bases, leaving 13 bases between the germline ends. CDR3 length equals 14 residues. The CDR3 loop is CASSRYNPQETQYF. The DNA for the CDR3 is TGTGCCAGCAGCCGCTATAACCCTCAAGAGACCCAGTACTTC.

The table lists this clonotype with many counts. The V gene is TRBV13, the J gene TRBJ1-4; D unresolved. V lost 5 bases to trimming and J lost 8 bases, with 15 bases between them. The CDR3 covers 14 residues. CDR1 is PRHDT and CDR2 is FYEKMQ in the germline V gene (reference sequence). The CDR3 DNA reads TGTGCCAGCAGCCCTCAGGAGGGTGGCGAAAAACTGTTTTTT. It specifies CASSPQEGGEKLFF.

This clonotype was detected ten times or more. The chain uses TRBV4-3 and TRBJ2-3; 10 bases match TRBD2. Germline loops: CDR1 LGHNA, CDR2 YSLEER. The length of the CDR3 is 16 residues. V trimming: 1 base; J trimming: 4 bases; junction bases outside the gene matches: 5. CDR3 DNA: TGCGCCAGCAGCCAAGCGGCTAGCGGGAGACCAGATACGCAGTATTTT. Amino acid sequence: CASSQAASGRPDTQYF.

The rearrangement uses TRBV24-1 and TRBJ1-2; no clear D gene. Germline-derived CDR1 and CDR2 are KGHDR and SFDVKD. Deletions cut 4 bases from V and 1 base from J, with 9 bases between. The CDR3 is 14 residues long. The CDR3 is CATSEPDGNYGYTF. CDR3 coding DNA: TGTGCCACCAGTGAACCGGACGGTAACTATGGCTACACCTTC.

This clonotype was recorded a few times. The CDR3 reads CASGWGGGSSYNEQFF. The CDR3 DNA reads TGCGCCAGCGGGTGGGGAGGGGGAAGCTCCTACAATGAGCAGTTCTTC. The rearrangement uses TRBV5-1 and TRBJ2-1, with TRBD2 as a possible D gene (7 bases). CDR3 length: 16 amino acids. The V gene lost 7 bases and the J gene lost 0 bases, with 17 bases spanning the gap. Germline V lookup: CDR1 SGHRS, CDR2 YFSETQ.

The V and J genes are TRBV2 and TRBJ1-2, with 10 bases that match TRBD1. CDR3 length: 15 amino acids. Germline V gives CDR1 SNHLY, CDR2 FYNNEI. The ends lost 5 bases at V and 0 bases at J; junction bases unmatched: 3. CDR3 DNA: TGTGCCAGCAGTTTTGGGACAGGGGCTAACTATGGCTACACCTTC. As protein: CASSFGTGANYGYTF. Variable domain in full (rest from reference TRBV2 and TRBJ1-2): EPEVTQTPSHQVTQMGQEVILRCVPISNHLYFYWYRQILGQKVEFLVSFYNNEISEKSEIFDDQFSVERPDGSNFTLKIRSTKLEDSAMYFCASSFGTGANYGYTFGSGTRLTVV.

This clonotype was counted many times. The CDR3 region has the DNA TGTGCCAGCACCCGACTAGCGGGAGACGATGAGCAGTTCTTC. Encoded protein: CASTRLAGDDEQFF. The chain uses TRBV28 and TRBJ2-1; 12 nucleotides align to TRBD2. The CDR3 totals 14 residues. Germline V gene sequence: CDR1 MDHEN, CDR2 SYDVKM. The trim removed 7 bases at V and 8 bases at J, leaving 6 bases unmatched.

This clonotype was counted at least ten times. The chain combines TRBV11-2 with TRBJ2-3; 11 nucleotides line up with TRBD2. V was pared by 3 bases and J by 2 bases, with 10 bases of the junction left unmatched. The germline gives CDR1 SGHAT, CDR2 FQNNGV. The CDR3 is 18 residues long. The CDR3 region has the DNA TGTGCCAGCAGCTTCGGGCGACTAGCGGGGTGGAACACAGATACGCAGTATTTT. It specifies CASSFGRLAGWNTDTQYF.

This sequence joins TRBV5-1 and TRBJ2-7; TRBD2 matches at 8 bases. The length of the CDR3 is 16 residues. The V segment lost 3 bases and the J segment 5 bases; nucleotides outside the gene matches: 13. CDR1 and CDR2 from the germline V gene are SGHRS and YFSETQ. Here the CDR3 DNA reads TGCGCCAGCAGCTGGGGGAGGAGCGGGAGATTCCACGAGCAGTACTTC. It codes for CASSWGRSGRFHEQYF.

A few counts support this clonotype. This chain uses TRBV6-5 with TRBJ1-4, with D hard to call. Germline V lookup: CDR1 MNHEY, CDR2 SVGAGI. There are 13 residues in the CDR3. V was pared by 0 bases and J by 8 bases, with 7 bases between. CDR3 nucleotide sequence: TGTGCCAGCAGTTACTCAGGGAGCGAAAAACTGTTTTTT. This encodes CASSYSGSEKLFF.

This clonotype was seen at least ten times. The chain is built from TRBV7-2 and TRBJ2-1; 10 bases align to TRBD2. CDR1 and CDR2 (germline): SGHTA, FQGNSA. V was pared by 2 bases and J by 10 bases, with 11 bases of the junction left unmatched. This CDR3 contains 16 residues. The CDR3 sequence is CASSLSGLAGVREQFF. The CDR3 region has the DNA TGTGCCAGCAGCTTAAGTGGTCTAGCGGGAGTTCGGGAGCAGTTCTTC.

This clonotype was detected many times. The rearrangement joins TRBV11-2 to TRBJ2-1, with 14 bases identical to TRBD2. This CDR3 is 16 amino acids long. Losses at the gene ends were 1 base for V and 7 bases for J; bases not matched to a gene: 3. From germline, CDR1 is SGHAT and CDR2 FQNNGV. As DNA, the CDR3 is TGTGCCAGCAGCTTAGGGGGACTAGCGGGAGTAAATGAGCAGTTCTTC. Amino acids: CASSLGGLAGVNEQFF.

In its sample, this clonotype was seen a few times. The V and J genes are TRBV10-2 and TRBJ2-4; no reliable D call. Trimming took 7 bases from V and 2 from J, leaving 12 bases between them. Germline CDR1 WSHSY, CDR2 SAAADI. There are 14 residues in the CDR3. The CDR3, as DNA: TGCGCCAGCACCCTTGGAGAGCCCAAAAACATTCAGTACTTC. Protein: CASTLGEPKNIQYF.

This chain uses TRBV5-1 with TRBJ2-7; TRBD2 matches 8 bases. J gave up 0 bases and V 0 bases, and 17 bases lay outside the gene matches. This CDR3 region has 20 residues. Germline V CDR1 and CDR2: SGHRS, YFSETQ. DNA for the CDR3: TGCGCCAGCAGCTTGGTTCTGACTAGCGCTCGGGGGAGGAGCTCCTACGAGCAGTACTTC. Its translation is CASSLVLTSARGRSSYEQYF.

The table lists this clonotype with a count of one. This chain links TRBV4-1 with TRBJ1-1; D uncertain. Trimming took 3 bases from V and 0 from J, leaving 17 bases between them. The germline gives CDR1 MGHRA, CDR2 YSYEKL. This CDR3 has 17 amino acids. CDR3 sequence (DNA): TGCGCCAGCAGCCACGATTCTTATCCGTTAATGAACACTGAAGCTTTCTTT. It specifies CASSHDSYPLMNTEAFF.

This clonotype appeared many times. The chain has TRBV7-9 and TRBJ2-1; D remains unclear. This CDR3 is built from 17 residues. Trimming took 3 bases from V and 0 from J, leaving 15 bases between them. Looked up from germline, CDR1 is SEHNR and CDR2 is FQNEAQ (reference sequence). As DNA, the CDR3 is TGTGCCAGCAGCTTCCTTCGACTTGATTTCTCCTACAATGAGCAGTTCTTC. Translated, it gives CASSFLRLDFSYNEQFF.

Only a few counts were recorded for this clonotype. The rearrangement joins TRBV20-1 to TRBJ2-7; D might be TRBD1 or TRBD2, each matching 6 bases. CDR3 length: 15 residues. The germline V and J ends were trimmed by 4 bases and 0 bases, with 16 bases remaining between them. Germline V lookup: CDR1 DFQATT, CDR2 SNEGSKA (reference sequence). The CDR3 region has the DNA TGCAGTGCTAATGGGCCGGGGGCCAGCTCCTACGAGCAGTACTTC. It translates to CSANGPGASSYEQYF.

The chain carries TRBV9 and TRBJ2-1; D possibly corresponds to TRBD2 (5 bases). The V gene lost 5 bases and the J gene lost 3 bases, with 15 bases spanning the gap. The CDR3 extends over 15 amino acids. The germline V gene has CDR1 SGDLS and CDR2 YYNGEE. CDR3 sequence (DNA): TGTGCCAGCAGTGATGCGGGTGCCCTCTACAATGAGCAGTTCTTC. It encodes CASSDAGALYNEQFF.

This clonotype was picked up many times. CDR3 in amino acids: CASSLGSGGFDEQYF. In nucleotides, the CDR3 is TGTGCCAGCAGTCTGGGTTCAGGGGGCTTCGACGAGCAGTACTTC. The gene calls are TRBV28 and TRBJ2-7; 8 bases map to TRBD1. Germline V CDR1 and CDR2: MDHEN, SYDVKM. CDR3 size: 15 residues. V was pared by 5 bases and J by 5 bases, with 11 bases of the junction left unmatched.

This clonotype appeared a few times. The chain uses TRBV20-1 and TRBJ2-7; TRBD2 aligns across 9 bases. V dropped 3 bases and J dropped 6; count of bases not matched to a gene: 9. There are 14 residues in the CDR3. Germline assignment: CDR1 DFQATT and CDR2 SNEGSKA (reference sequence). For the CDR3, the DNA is TGCAGTGCTAGTGACAGCGGGGGGCTTGGCGAGCAGTACTTC. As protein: CSASDSGGLGEQYF.

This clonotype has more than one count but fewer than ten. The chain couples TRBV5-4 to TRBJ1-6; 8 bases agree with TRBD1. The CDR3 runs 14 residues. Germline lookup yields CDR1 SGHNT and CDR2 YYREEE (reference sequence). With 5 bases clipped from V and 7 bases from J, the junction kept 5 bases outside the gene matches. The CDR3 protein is CASSHRQGNSPLHF. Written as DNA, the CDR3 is TGTGCCAGCAGTCACAGACAGGGGAATTCACCCCTCCACTTT.

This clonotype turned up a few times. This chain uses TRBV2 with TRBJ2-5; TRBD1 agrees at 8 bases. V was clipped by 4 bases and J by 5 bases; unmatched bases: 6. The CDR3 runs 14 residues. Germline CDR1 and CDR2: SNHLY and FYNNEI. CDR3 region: CASSAWTGRETQYF. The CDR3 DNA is TGTGCCAGCAGTGCCTGGACAGGGAGGGAGACCCAGTACTTC.

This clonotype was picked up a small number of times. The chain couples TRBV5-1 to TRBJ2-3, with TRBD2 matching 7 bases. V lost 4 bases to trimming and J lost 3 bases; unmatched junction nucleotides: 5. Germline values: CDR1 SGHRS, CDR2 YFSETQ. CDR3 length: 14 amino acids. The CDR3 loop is CASSGTSATDTQYF. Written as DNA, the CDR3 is TGCGCCAGCAGCGGAACTAGCGCTACAGATACGCAGTATTTT.